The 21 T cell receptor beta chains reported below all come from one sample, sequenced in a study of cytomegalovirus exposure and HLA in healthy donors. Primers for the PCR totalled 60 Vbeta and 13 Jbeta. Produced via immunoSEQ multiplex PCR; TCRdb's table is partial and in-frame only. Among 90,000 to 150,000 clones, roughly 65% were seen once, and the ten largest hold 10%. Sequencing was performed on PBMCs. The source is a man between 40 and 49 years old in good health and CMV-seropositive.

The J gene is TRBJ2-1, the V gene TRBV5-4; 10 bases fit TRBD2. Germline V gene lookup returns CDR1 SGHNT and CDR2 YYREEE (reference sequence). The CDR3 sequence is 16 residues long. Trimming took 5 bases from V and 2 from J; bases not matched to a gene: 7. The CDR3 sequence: CASSSLAGLTYNEQFF. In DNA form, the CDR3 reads TGTGCCAGCAGTTCACTAGCGGGGCTTACCTACAATGAGCAGTTCTTC.

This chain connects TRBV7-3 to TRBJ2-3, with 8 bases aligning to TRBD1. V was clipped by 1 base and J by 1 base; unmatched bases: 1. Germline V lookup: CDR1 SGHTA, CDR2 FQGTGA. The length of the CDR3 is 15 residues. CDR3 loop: CASSLMGQGTDTQYF. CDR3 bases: TGTGCCAGCAGCTTAATGGGACAGGGCACAGATACGCAGTATTTT.

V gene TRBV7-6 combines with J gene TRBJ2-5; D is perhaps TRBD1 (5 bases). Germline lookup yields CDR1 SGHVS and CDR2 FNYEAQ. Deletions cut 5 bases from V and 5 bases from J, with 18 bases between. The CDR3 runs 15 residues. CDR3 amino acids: CASSAMRTWRETQYF. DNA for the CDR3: TGTGCCAGCAGCGCAATGCGGACATGGCGGGAGACCCAGTACTTC.

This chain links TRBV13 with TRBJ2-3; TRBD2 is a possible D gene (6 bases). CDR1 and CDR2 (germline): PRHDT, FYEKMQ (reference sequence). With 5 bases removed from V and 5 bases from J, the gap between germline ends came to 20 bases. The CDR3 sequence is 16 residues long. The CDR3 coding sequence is TGTGCCAGCAGCCCCAGCGGGTCATACCATTTAGATACGCAGTATTTT. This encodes CASSPSGSYHLDTQYF.

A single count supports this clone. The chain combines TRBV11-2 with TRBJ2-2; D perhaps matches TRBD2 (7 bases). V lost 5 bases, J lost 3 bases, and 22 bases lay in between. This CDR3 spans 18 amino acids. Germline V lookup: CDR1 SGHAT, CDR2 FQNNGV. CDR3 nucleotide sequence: TGTGCCAGCAGCCGCCTGAGTGGGGGGGCCTCTTACACCGGGGAGCTGTTTTTT. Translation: CASSRLSGGASYTGELFF. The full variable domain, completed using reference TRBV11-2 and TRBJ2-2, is EAGVAQSPRYKIIEKRQSVAFWCNPISGHATLYWYQQILGQGPKLLIQFQNNGVVDDSQLPKDRFSAERLKGVDSTLKIQPAKLEDSAVYLCASSRLSGGASYTGELFFGEGSRLTVL.

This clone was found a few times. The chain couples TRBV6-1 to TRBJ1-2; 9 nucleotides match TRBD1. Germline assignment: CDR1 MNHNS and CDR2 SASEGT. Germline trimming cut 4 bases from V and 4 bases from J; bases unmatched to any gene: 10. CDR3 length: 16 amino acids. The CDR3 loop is CASSAFPGQGIYGYTF. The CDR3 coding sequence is TGTGCCAGCAGTGCATTCCCGGGACAGGGAATCTATGGCTACACCTTC.

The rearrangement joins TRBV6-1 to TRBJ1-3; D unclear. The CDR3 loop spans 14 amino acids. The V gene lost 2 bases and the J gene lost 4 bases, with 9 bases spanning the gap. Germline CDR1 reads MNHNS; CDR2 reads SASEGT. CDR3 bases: TGTGCCAGCAGTGAATACCTCGAGGGAAACACCATATATTTT. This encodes CASSEYLEGNTIYF.

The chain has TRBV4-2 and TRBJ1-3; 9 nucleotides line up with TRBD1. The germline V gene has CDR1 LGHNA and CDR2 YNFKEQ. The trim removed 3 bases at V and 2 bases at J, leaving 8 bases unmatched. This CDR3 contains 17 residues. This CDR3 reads CASSHSPGQGTGNTIYF. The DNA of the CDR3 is TGTGCCAGCAGCCATTCCCCGGGACAGGGAACTGGAAACACCATATATTTT.

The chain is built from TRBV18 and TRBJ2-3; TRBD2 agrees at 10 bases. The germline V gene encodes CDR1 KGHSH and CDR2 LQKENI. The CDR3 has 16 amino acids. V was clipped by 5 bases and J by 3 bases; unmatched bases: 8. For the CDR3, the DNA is TGTGCCAGCTCAGCCGTTAGCGGGAGGCGGACAGATACGCAGTATTTT. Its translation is CASSAVSGRRTDTQYF. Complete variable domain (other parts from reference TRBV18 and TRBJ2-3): NAGVMQNPRHLVRRRGQEARLRCSPMKGHSHVYWYRQLPEEGLKFMVYLQKENIIDESGMPKERFSAEFPKEGPSILRIQQVVRGDSAAYFCASSAVSGRRTDTQYFGPGTRLTVL.

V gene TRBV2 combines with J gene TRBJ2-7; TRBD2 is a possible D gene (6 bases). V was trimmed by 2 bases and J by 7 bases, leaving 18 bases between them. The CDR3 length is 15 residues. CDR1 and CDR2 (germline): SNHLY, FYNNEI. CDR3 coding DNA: TGTGCCAGCAGTGAATTGGGGGGTCTGTCGGGAGAGCAGTACTTC. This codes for CASSELGGLSGEQYF.

CDR3 in DNA: TGTGCCAGCAGTTTACTCCCGGGACAGGGACGTGGCTACACCTTC. Residues: CASSLLPGQGRGYTF. The chain is built from TRBV28 and TRBJ1-2; 9 positions match TRBD1. The CDR3 runs to 15 residues. V lost 2 bases, J lost 7 bases, and 8 bases stayed unmatched. The germline gives CDR1 MDHEN, CDR2 SYDVKM.

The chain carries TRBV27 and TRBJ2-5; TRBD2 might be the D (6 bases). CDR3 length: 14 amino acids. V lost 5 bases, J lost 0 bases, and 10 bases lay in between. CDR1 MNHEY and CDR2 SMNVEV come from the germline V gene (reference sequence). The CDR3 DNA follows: TGTGCCAGCAGTACCCAGCGGGACCAAGAGACCCAGTACTTC. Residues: CASSTQRDQETQYF.

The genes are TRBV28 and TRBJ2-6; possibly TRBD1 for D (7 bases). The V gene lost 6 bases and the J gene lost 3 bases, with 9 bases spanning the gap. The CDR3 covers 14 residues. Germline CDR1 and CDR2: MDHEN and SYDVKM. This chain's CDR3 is CASSRGDGANVLTF. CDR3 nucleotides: TGTGCCAGCAGCAGGGGGGATGGGGCCAACGTCCTGACTTTC.

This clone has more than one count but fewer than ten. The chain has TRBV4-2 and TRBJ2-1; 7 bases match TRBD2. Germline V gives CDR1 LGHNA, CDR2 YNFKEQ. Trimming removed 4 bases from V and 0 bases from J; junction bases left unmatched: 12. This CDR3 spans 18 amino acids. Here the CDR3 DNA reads TGTGCCAGCAGCCCCCAGACAGCGGGGTCGAGCTCCTACAATGAGCAGTTCTTC. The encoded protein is CASSPQTAGSSSYNEQFF.

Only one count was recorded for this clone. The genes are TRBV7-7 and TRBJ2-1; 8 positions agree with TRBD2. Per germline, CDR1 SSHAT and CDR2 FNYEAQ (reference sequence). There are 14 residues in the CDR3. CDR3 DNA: TGTGCTAGCTCCCAGCGGGAGAAGACCAATGAGCAGTTCTTC. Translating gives CASSQREKTNEQFF.

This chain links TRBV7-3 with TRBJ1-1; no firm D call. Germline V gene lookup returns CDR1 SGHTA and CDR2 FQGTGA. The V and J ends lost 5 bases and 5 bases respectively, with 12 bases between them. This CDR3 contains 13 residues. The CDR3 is CASSSPLSTEAFF. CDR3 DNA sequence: TGTGCCAGCAGCAGCCCACTGAGTACTGAAGCTTTCTTT.

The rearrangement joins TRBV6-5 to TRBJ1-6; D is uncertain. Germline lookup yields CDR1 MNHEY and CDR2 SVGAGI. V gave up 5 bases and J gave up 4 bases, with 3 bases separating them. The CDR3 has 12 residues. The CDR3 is CASSRYNSPLHF. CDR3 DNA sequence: TGTGCCAGCAGTCGGTATAATTCACCCCTCCACTTT.

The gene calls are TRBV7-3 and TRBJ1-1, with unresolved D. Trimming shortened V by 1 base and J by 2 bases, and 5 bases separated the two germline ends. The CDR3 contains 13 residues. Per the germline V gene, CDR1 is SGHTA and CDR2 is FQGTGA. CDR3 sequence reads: CASSLSSNTEAFF. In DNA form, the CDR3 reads TGTGCCAGCAGCTTAAGCAGTAACACTGAAGCTTTCTTT.

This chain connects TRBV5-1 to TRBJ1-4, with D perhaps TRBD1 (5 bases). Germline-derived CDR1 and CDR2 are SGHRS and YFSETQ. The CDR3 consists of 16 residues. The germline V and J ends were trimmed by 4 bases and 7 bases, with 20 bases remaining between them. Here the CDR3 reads CASSVAGAGKGEKLFF. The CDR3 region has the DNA TGCGCCAGCAGCGTCGCTGGCGCAGGGAAAGGTGAAAAACTGTTTTTT.

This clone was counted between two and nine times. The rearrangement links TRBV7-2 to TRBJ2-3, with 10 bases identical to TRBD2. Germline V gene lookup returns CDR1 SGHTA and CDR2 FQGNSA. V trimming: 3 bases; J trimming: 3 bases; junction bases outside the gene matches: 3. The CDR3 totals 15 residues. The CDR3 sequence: CASSFLAGVTDTQYF. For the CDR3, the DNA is TGTGCCAGCAGCTTTCTAGCGGGAGTAACAGATACGCAGTATTTT.

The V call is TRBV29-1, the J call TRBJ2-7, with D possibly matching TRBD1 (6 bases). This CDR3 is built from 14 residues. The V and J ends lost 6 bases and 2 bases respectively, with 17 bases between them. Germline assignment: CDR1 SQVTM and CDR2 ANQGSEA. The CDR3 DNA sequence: TGCAGCGTCGGCCCCGCACAGGGAACCTACGAGCAGTACTTC. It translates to CSVGPAQGTYEQYF.